The rows below give T cell receptor beta chains drawn from one sample of a study of blood T cell repertoires in COVID-19. The method was immunoSEQ multiplex PCR; TCRdb's version includes in-frame clones alone and lacks a portion of them. Altogether fewer than 250,000 clones are present, just over 85% being singletons, with the ten largest covering approximately 15%. Sequencing used PBMCs or T cells enriched from blood (not recorded which). These TCRs come from a woman aged 45 to 65 with acute COVID-19. Both conserved end residues are part of each CDR3. The D gene is left open where the match is weak. The size of a clone is reported for some rows only, either as once, few or many, or as a class for expanded clones.

clone size	V gene	D gene	J gene	CDR3 DNA	CDR3 protein
NA	TRBV19	NA	TRBJ2-1	TGTGCCAGTAGCGTTAGCGGCTATGAGCAGTTCTTC	CASSVSGYEQFF
few	TRBV5-1	TRBD1	TRBJ2-3	TGCGCCAGCAGCCGTACAGGGGATAGCACAGATACGCAGTATTTT	CASSRTGDSTDTQYF
NA	TRBV9	NA	TRBJ2-1	TGTGCCAGCAGCGTATCTCAGTGGAGCTCCTACAATGAGCAGTTCTTC	CASSVSQWSSYNEQFF
NA	TRBV19	NA	TRBJ1-2	TGTGCCAGTAGTCTTCAGAACTATGGCTACACCTTC	CASSLQNYGYTF
NA	TRBV5-1	TRBD2	TRBJ2-1	TGCGCCAGCAGCGCCGCGGGAGACTCCTACAATGAGCAGTTCTTC	CASSAAGDSYNEQFF
NA	TRBV5-1	NA	TRBJ2-1	TGCGCCAGCAGCCTACAGGTGACCCGGCAGTTCTTC	CASSLQVTRQFF
NA	TRBV14	TRBD1	TRBJ1-4	TGTGCCAGCAGCCAAGGAAGACAGGGTATAAAGGAAAAACTGTTTTTT	CASSQGRQGIKEKLFF
NA	TRBV11-3	NA	TRBJ2-3	TGTGCCAGCAGCCTAGACCAGACAGATACGCAGTATTTT	CASSLDQTDTQYF
NA	TRBV28	NA	TRBJ2-1	TGTGCCAGCGGGACTCCTCTTTACAATGAGCAGTTCTTC	CASGTPLYNEQFF
NA	TRBV14	TRBD1	TRBJ2-5	TGTGCCAGCAGCCAGGACAGGAACCAAGAGACCCAGTACTTC	CASSQDRNQETQYF
NA	TRBV28	NA	TRBJ2-7	TGTGCCAGCAGTCAGACAGGCTCCTACGAGCAGTACTTC	CASSQTGSYEQYF
NA	TRBV9	NA	TRBJ1-3	TGTGCCAGCAGCGCCTCGGGACAAACATCCTCTGGAAACACCATATATTTT	CASSASGQTSSGNTIYF
NA	TRBV18	TRBD2	TRBJ2-3	TGTGCCAGCTCACCTACGGGACTAGCGGGTGAAGATACGCAGTATTTT	CASSPTGLAGEDTQYF
NA	TRBV28	NA	TRBJ1-1	TGTGCCAGCAGTAAACAGGATCACACTGAAGCTTTCTTT	CASSKQDHTEAFF
NA	TRBV29-1	TRBD2	TRBJ2-3	TGCAGTTTGAGGAGCGGGAGTTGGGATACGCAGTATTTT	CSLRSGSWDTQYF
NA	TRBV2	TRBD1	TRBJ2-4	TGTGCCAGCAGCCATGATGGACAGGGAGGAAACATTCAGTACTTC	CASSHDGQGGNIQYF
once	TRBV18	NA	TRBJ1-5	TGTGCCAGCTCACCAACGGGTCTGAGTCAGCCCCAGCATTTT	CASSPTGLSQPQHF
NA	TRBV13	NA	TRBJ1-2	TGTGCCAGCAGCTTAGGCTGGATGGGACACACGAACTATGGCTACACCTTC	CASSLGWMGHTNYGYTF
NA	TRBV7-2	TRBD1	TRBJ1-4	TGTGCCAGCAGCTTCAGAACAGGGGGCGAGGGTGAAAAACTGTTTTTT	CASSFRTGGEGEKLFF
many	TRBV2	NA	TRBJ2-2	TGTGCCAGCACTGCTAGTTCCCCCGGGGAGCTGTTTTTT	CASTASSPGELFF
NA	TRBV28	NA	TRBJ2-7	TGTGCCAGCAGTTGGGGCGGCTACGAGCAGTACTTC	CASSWGGYEQYF
many	TRBV24-1	TRBD1	TRBJ2-3	TGTGCCACCAGTGATTGGGGGACAGGGGGGATCACAGATACGCAGTATTTT	CATSDWGTGGITDTQYF
NA	TRBV28	TRBD1	TRBJ2-7	TGTGCCAGCAGTTTATCCCCGGGACAGAGCTACGAGCAGTACTTC	CASSLSPGQSYEQYF
NA	TRBV27	TRBD1	TRBJ1-4	TGTGCCAGCAGTTTCTCTCGGACAGGAAGCGAAAAACTGTTTTTT	CASSFSRTGSEKLFF
NA	TRBV5-4	NA	TRBJ2-7	TGTGCCAGCAGCTTCCAGGTCGGGGACTACGAGCAGTACTTC	CASSFQVGDYEQYF
few	TRBV4-2	NA	TRBJ2-1	TGTGCCAGCAGCCGAACGACCGGGACTGCCTACAATGAGCAGTTCTTC	CASSRTTGTAYNEQFF
NA	TRBV7-9	TRBD1	TRBJ1-1	TGTGCCAGCAGCCCTCGGACAGGAACCAACACTGAAGCTTTCTTT	CASSPRTGTNTEAFF
NA	TRBV5-4	NA	TRBJ2-1	TGTGCCAGCAGGTCCGGGAGACACTCGGACTACAATGAGCAGTTCTTC	CASRSGRHSDYNEQFF
NA	TRBV27	NA	TRBJ1-5	TGTGCCAGCAGTTCCGGGACTTATAGCAATCAGCCCCAGCATTTT	CASSSGTYSNQPQHF
NA	TRBV28	TRBD1	TRBJ1-4	TGTGCCAGCCGAGTAGGCAGGGGGAGAGAAAAACTGTTTTTT	CASRVGRGREKLFF
NA	TRBV2	NA	TRBJ1-5	TGTGCCAGCAGTGAAAGAGTTTTACAGGCCAATCAGCCCCAGCATTTT	CASSERVLQANQPQHF
NA	TRBV19	NA	TRBJ1-1	TGTGCCAGTAGTACCCAGAGGCTGAACACTGAAGCTTTCTTT	CASSTQRLNTEAFF
NA	TRBV9	NA	TRBJ1-5	TGTGCCAGCAGCGTAGAGCCTTCCAATCAGCCCCAGCATTTT	CASSVEPSNQPQHF
NA	TRBV3-1/TRBV3-2	NA	TRBJ2-7	TGTGCCAGCAGCCAAAGGACAGCCTACGAGCAGTACTTC	CASSQRTAYEQYF
NA	TRBV27	NA	TRBJ1-1	TGTGCCAGCCGATACACCATGAACACTGAAGCTTTCTTT	CASRYTMNTEAFF
NA	TRBV29-1	NA	TRBJ2-5	TGCAGCGTTGACCGGGGGGCAGAGGTATGGCAAGAGACCCAGTACTTC	CSVDRGAEVWQETQYF
NA	TRBV6-2/TRBV6-3	TRBD1	TRBJ2-7	TGTGCCAGCAGTCAGACAGGGACCTACGAGCAGTACTTC	CASSQTGTYEQYF
few	TRBV9	NA	TRBJ2-7	TGTGCCAGCAGCGTAGGGGGACACAACTCCTACGAGCAGTACTTC	CASSVGGHNSYEQYF
NA	TRBV7-2	TRBD1	TRBJ2-7	TGTGCCAGCAGCTTAGGGACAGGGGAACGGGAGCAGTACTTC	CASSLGTGEREQYF
NA	TRBV5-6	NA	TRBJ2-3	TGTGCCAGCAGCTTTTCCCCCGGTTATACGCAGTATTTT	CASSFSPGYTQYF
once	TRBV11-3	TRBD1	TRBJ1-1	TGTGCCAGCAGCTTGCGGACAGGGTACAGCTATTCGGACACTGAAGCTTTCTTT	CASSLRTGYSYSDTEAFF
NA	TRBV5-1	TRBD1	TRBJ1-1	TGCGCCAGCAACCGGGACAGGGCGAACACTGAAGCTTTCTTT	CASNRDRANTEAFF
NA	TRBV7-2	TRBD1	TRBJ2-1	TGTGCCACCCTTCGGACAGGGGGGAACAATGAGCAGTTCTTC	CATLRTGGNNEQFF
NA	TRBV5-6	TRBD1	TRBJ2-7	TGTGCCAGCAGCCCGGGACAGGCAAGGCAGTACTTC	CASSPGQARQYF
NA	TRBV5-1	TRBD2	TRBJ2-1	TGCGCCAGCAGCTCGGCGGGACTAGCGGGAGGTCCCATCCCCTATGAGCAGTTCTTC	CASSSAGLAGGPIPYEQFF
NA	TRBV5-4	NA	TRBJ1-1	TGTGCCAGCAGCTCGGGACACATGAACACTGAAGCTTTCTTT	CASSSGHMNTEAFF
NA	TRBV5-4	NA	TRBJ1-3	TGTGCCAGCAGCTTTTATGGGCCGGGAAACACCATATATTTT	CASSFYGPGNTIYF
NA	TRBV4-3	TRBD2	TRBJ2-7	TGCGCCAGCAGCCAAGGTGTCTCGTGGCGGGAGGACCGCCGGGACGAGCAGTACTTC	CASSQGVSWREDRRDEQYF
NA	TRBV18	NA	TRBJ1-5	TGTGCCAGCTCACCAAGTCGCGCGTCTAGCAATCAGCCCCAGCATTTT	CASSPSRASSNQPQHF
NA	TRBV11-2	NA	TRBJ2-1	TGTGCCAGCAGCTCTGAGAACAATGAGCAGTTCTTC	CASSSENNEQFF
once	TRBV30	NA	TRBJ1-2	TGTGCCTGGAGTGCTATGGTGTGGGAGGGGAACTATGGCTACACCTTC	CAWSAMVWEGNYGYTF
NA	TRBV25-1	TRBD2	TRBJ2-3	TGTGCCAGCAGTGAGCTAGCGGGGAGCACAGATACGCAGTATTTT	CASSELAGSTDTQYF
NA	TRBV27	TRBD2	TRBJ2-1	TGTGCCAGCAGTTCCGGCCTAGCGGGCACCTACAATGAGCAGTTCTTC	CASSSGLAGTYNEQFF
NA	TRBV15	NA	TRBJ2-7	TGTGCCACCAGCCCCGGGGTTGGCCCATACGAGCAGTACTTC	CATSPGVGPYEQYF
NA	TRBV27	NA	TRBJ1-5	TGTGCCAGCAGTCGTGAAGGCAGGGGCAATCAGCCCCAGCATTTT	CASSREGRGNQPQHF
NA	TRBV11-2	TRBD1	TRBJ1-2	TGTGCCAGCAGCCGGGACAGGGGATTAGAAACCTTC	CASSRDRGLETF
NA	TRBV6-6	TRBD1	TRBJ2-3	TGTGCCAGCAGTCCACCGGGACAGACGCAGTATTTT	CASSPPGQTQYF